Each of the 31 T cell receptor beta chains below was sequenced from the same sample in a study of graft-versus-host responses after intestinal transplantation. Using immunoSEQ multiplex PCR, the repertoire was profiled, and TCRdb retains in-frame clones only, with some absent. The sample yields 39,000 or so clones, over 90% seen once. Antigens for these TCRs are unknown. The sequencing used unstimulated CD8+ T cells sorted from spleen or lymph node cells, collected before transplant. Receptors were obtained from a human donor who was the organ donor for an intestinal transplant.

This sequence joins TRBV5-4 and TRBJ1-1; TRBD1 might be the D (6 bases). Germline CDR1 and CDR2: SGHNT and YYREEE (reference sequence). Between the trimmed V and J ends, which lost 2 bases and 4 bases, there was a span of 15 bases. The CDR3 consists of 15 residues. The CDR3 loop is CASSFDGKGGTEAFF. In DNA, the CDR3 is TGTGCCAGCAGCTTTGACGGGAAAGGGGGCACTGAAGCTTTCTTT.

J is TRBJ1-3 and V is TRBV9, with D possibly matching TRBD1 (6 bases). Trimming cost V 2 bases and J 0 bases, with 15 bases left between them. Germline V gene data show CDR1 as SGDLS and CDR2 as YYNGEE. The CDR3 is 17 amino acids. DNA of the CDR3: TGTGCCAGCAGCGTTAGACAGGATGGAAGCTCTGGAAACACCATATATTTT. It specifies CASSVRQDGSSGNTIYF.

The V and J genes are TRBV7-9 and TRBJ1-1; D not resolved. The V gene lost 4 bases and the J gene lost 1 base, with 7 bases spanning the gap. Per the germline V gene, CDR1 is SEHNR and CDR2 is FQNEAQ (reference sequence). This CDR3 is built from 13 residues. Here the CDR3 DNA reads TGTGCCAGCAGCTCCCACGGGAACACTGAAGCTTTCTTT. Residues: CASSSHGNTEAFF. Full variable domain (missing parts from reference TRBV7-9 and TRBJ1-1): DTGVSQNPRHKITKRGQNVTFRCDPISEHNRLYWYRQTLGQGPEFLTYFQNEAQLEKSRLLSDRFSAERPKGSFSTLEIQRTEQGDSAMYLCASSSHGNTEAFFGQGTRLTVV.

J is TRBJ1-1 and V is TRBV11-3; tentatively, D is TRBD1 (6 bases). The germline gives CDR1 SGHNT, CDR2 YENEEA. The CDR3 consists of 13 residues. The V end was cut by 5 bases, the J end by 5 bases, with 12 bases between. In DNA, the CDR3 is TGTGCCAGCAGCCCCCGAGGGGGGACTGAAGCTTTCTTT. Translated: CASSPRGGTEAFF. Combining the CDR3 with reference TRBV11-3 and TRBJ1-1 gives the whole variable domain EAGVVQSPRYKIIEKKQPVAFWCNPISGHNTLYWYLQNLGQGPELLIRYENEEAVDDSQLPKDRFSAERLKGVDSTLKIQPAELGDSAVYLCASSPRGGTEAFFGQGTRLTVV.

The rearrangement joins TRBV5-4 to TRBJ2-1, with a tentative D call TRBD1 (6 bases). The CDR3 contains 14 residues. V was trimmed by 0 bases and J by 5 bases, leaving 9 bases between them. The germline CDR1 and CDR2 sequences are SGHNT and YYREEE (reference sequence). For the CDR3, the DNA is TGTGCCAGCAGCTTGGTTCCAGGGGACAATGAGCAGTTCTTC. This codes for CASSLVPGDNEQFF. Together with reference TRBV5-4 and TRBJ2-1, the CDR3 gives the full variable domain: ETGVTQSPTHLIKTRGQQVTLRCSSQSGHNTVSWYQQALGQGPQFIFQYYREEENGRGNFPPRFSGLQFPNYSSELNVNALELDDSALYLCASSLVPGDNEQFFGPGTRLTVL.

V and J are TRBV23-1 and TRBJ1-2, with TRBD1 matching 8 bases. Being an ORF, TRBV23-1 has a function that is uncertain. V lost 3 bases to trimming and J lost 6 bases; unmatched junction nucleotides: 3. This CDR3 contains 13 residues. For the CDR3, the DNA is TGCGCCAGCAGTCAGAGCAGGGGGCATGGCTACACCTTC. Amino acid sequence: CASSQSRGHGYTF.

The chain is built from TRBV5-4 and TRBJ2-7; tentative D call: TRBD2 (5 bases). V lost 5 bases, J lost 1 base, and 13 bases lay in between. Germline V gene lookup returns CDR1 SGHNT and CDR2 YYREEE (reference sequence). The CDR3 runs 14 residues. The CDR3 bases are TGTGCCAGCAGTCCTCACAGCGGTTCCTACGAGCAGTACTTC. It encodes CASSPHSGSYEQYF.

This rearrangement joins TRBV7-6 to TRBJ1-2; perhaps TRBD1 as D (5 bases). The ends were cut back, 1 base at V and 2 bases at J, with 8 bases in the middle. Germline V gene data show CDR1 as SGHVS and CDR2 as FNYEAQ. The CDR3 is made up of 14 amino acids. This chain's CDR3 is CASSLEAGNYGYTF. Here the CDR3 DNA reads TGTGCCAGCAGCTTAGAGGCAGGGAACTATGGCTACACCTTC.

The gene calls are TRBV7-9 and TRBJ2-5; D possibly matches TRBD1 or TRBD2 (5 bases each). V was pared by 1 base and J by 9 bases, with 15 bases between. Germline CDR1 is SEHNR and CDR2 is FQNEAQ (reference sequence). The CDR3 runs to 14 residues. CDR3 nucleotide sequence: TGTGCCAGCAGCTTAGTTGGCCCAGGGCGGGCCCAGTACTTC. It translates to CASSLVGPGRAQYF.

Only one count was recorded for this clone. The chain has TRBV7-9 and TRBJ2-3, with D perhaps matching TRBD1 or TRBD2 (6 bases each). The germline V and J ends were trimmed by 5 bases and 0 bases, with 12 bases remaining between them. In germline, CDR1 is SEHNR, CDR2 FQNEAQ (reference sequence). The CDR3 covers 15 residues. The CDR3 is CASSAGHSSTDTQYF. DNA of the CDR3: TGTGCCAGCAGCGCGGGACATTCTAGCACAGATACGCAGTATTTT.

This rearrangement joins TRBV27 to TRBJ1-1, with D possibly TRBD1 on 6 matching bases. Germline V CDR1 and CDR2: MNHEY, SMNVEV (reference sequence). Trimming cost V 5 bases and J 1 base, with 17 bases left between them. The CDR3 length is 16 residues. CDR3 in DNA: TGTGCCAGCAGTGGATCGGACAGTCTGCGGAACACTGAAGCTTTCTTT. Protein: CASSGSDSLRNTEAFF.

A word on this clone: In the same sample, other DNA sequences code for this CDR3. This chain links TRBV4-1 with TRBJ2-2; D not certain. Per the germline V gene, CDR1 is MGHRA and CDR2 is YSYEKL. V shed 6 bases and J shed 8 bases, with 13 bases lying between them. This CDR3 is built from 13 residues. The CDR3 DNA follows: TGCGCCAGCAGTCAGGTAGGCGCGGGGGAGCTGTTTTTT. As protein: CASSQVGAGELFF.

The rearrangement joins TRBV5-4 to TRBJ2-2; no clear D. CDR1 is SGHNT, CDR2 YYREEE, per germline (reference sequence). The CDR3 is 14 amino acids. The ends were cut back, 1 base at V and 0 bases at J, with 4 bases in the middle. CDR3 bases: TGTGCCAGCAGCTTGAGTTCGAACACCGGGGAGCTGTTTTTT. It encodes CASSLSSNTGELFF.

This rearrangement joins TRBV9 to TRBJ2-5; D gene uncertain. Trimming took 0 bases from V and 5 from J, leaving 14 bases between them. Germline V gene sequence: CDR1 SGDLS, CDR2 YYNGEE. The CDR3 extends over 15 amino acids. The CDR3 DNA follows: TGTGCCAGCAGCGTAGGTTTCGTTGGTCTGGAGACCCAGTACTTC. This translates into CASSVGFVGLETQYF.

CDR3 nucleotides: TGTGCCAGCTGGACCCCCTACAATGAGCAGTTCTTC. It specifies CASWTPYNEQFF. This chain joins TRBV5-6 and TRBJ2-1, with D hard to call. Germline loops: CDR1 SGHDT, CDR2 YYEEEE. The V gene lost 7 bases and the J gene lost 2 bases, with 7 bases spanning the gap. This CDR3 has 12 amino acids.

This clone has a single count. This chain joins TRBV25-1 and TRBJ1-2, with 7 bases aligning to TRBD1. Germline V gene lookup returns CDR1 MGHDK and CDR2 SYGVNS. This CDR3 contains 13 residues. J was trimmed by 6 bases and V by 5 bases; bases with no gene match: 6. CDR3 sequence (DNA): TGTGCCAGCAGTCCGACAGGGAAGGATGGCTACACCTTC. Its translation: CASSPTGKDGYTF.

The chain employs TRBV5-6 and TRBJ2-2; no definite D call. CDR3 length: 13 amino acids. Germline assignment: CDR1 SGHDT and CDR2 YYEEEE. The V and J ends lost 0 bases and 6 bases respectively, with 6 bases between them. In DNA form, the CDR3 reads TGTGCCAGCAGCTTGGGGGCTTCCGGGGAGCTGTTTTTT. It translates to CASSLGASGELFF.

The chain carries TRBV28 and TRBJ1-4; D is ambiguous. Trimming took 7 bases from V and 0 from J, leaving 18 bases between them. This CDR3 has 17 residues. The V gene's germline CDR1 is MDHEN and CDR2 SYDVKM. In nucleotides, the CDR3 is TGTGCCAGCACCTTGGGGATCTCCTTTGCAACTAATGAAAAACTGTTTTTT. This gives the protein CASTLGISFATNEKLFF.

The chain recombines TRBV28 with TRBJ2-2, with D unresolved. The CDR3 runs 13 residues. V gave up 2 bases and J gave up 1 base, with 2 bases separating them. Germline V gene sequence: CDR1 MDHEN, CDR2 SYDVKM. The CDR3 reads CASSLQNTGELFF. The CDR3 DNA follows: TGTGCCAGCAGTTTACAGAACACCGGGGAGCTGTTTTTT.

The chain employs TRBV7-9 and TRBJ2-7; 8 nucleotides align to TRBD1. The CDR3 consists of 14 residues. The V segment lost 2 bases and the J segment 9 bases; nucleotides outside the gene matches: 9. CDR1 is SEHNR, CDR2 FQNEAQ, per germline (reference sequence). CDR3 in amino acids: CASSLTGQVAVQYF. CDR3 DNA sequence: TGTGCCAGCAGCTTAACGGGACAGGTCGCGGTGCAGTACTTC.

The chain combines TRBV5-8 with TRBJ2-6; no clear D gene. Trimming stripped 7 bases from V and 5 bases from J, with 25 bases between. Per germline, CDR1 SGHTS and CDR2 YDEGEE. The CDR3 is 18 residues long. The CDR3 loop reads CASFCIHPHKSRANVLTF. CDR3 in DNA: TGTGCCAGCTTTTGCATTCATCCACACAAAAGTCGGGCCAACGTCCTGACTTTC.

This clone was detected only a few times. CDR3 in DNA: TGTGCCAGCAGTTACTCCTCGACAGTGTACAATGAGCAGTTCTTC. It specifies CASSYSSTVYNEQFF. The chain couples TRBV6-5 to TRBJ2-1; the D gene is possibly TRBD1 (5 bases). V lost 0 bases, J lost 4 bases, and 10 bases lay in between. Germline V gene sequence: CDR1 MNHEY, CDR2 SVGAGI. CDR3 length equals 15 residues.

In this sample, this clone turned up once. V gene TRBV4-1 combines with J gene TRBJ2-1; 7 nucleotides align to TRBD1. The length of the CDR3 is 16 residues. Looked up from germline, CDR1 is MGHRA and CDR2 is YSYEKL. The J segment lost 2 bases and the V segment lost 4 bases, leaving 8 bases of the junction unmatched. CDR3 bases: TGCGCCAGCAGCCTCACCGACAGGGAACCCTACAATGAGCAGTTCTTC. This encodes CASSLTDREPYNEQFF.

CDR3 nucleotides: TGCGCCAGCAGCTTGATGCAACCTTATAATTCACCCCTCCACTTT. This translates into CASSLMQPYNSPLHF. The chain links TRBV5-1 to TRBJ1-6; D not certain. The germline V and J ends were trimmed by 1 base and 4 bases, with 9 bases remaining between them. The germline V gene has CDR1 SGHRS and CDR2 YFSETQ. This CDR3 comprises 15 residues. The variable domain in full, completed from reference TRBV5-1 and TRBJ1-6, reads KAGVTQTPRYLIKTRGQQVTLSCSPISGHRSVSWYQQTPGQGLQFLFEYFSETQRNKGNFPGRFSGRQFSNSRSEMNVSTLELGDSALYLCASSLMQPYNSPLHFGNGTRLTVT.

The chain couples TRBV4-1 to TRBJ2-7; 8 bases fit TRBD2. V was clipped by 4 bases and J by 3 bases; unmatched bases: 5. The CDR3 sequence is 14 residues long. Germline CDR1 and CDR2: MGHRA and YSYEKL. The CDR3 coding sequence is TGCGCCAGCAGCCTACTAGCGGAGAACTACGAGCAGTACTTC. Amino acids: CASSLLAENYEQYF.

Comments on this clone: Other nucleotide sequences from this sample produce the same CDR3. The V call is TRBV4-2, the J call TRBJ2-3; the match to TRBD2 covers 10 bases. The CDR3 totals 16 residues. Germline lookup yields CDR1 LGHNA and CDR2 YNFKEQ. The J segment lost 3 bases and the V segment lost 2 bases, leaving 5 bases of the junction unmatched. CDR3 residues: CASSQQAGGQTDTQYF. The CDR3 DNA sequence: TGTGCCAGCAGCCAACAAGCGGGAGGGCAGACAGATACGCAGTATTTT.

The CDR3 DNA reads TGCGCCAGCACCCCCGACGAGCAGTACTTC. It encodes CASTPDEQYF. The chain has TRBV5-1 and TRBJ2-7, with unresolved D. The CDR3 loop spans 10 amino acids. Germline CDR1 reads SGHRS; CDR2 reads YFSETQ. Trimming stripped 6 bases from V and 5 bases from J, with 6 bases between.

The J gene is TRBJ2-3, the V gene TRBV7-8; D possibly corresponds to TRBD2 (6 bases). Germline CDR1 and CDR2: SGHVS and FQNEAQ. This CDR3 contains 13 residues. V shed 4 bases and J shed 6 bases, with 11 bases lying between them. The CDR3 region is CASSSSVGDTQYF. In DNA, the CDR3 is TGTGCCAGCAGCTCTAGCGTAGGGGATACGCAGTATTTT.

The J gene is TRBJ1-5, the V gene TRBV19, with 8 bases lining up with TRBD1. CDR1 is LNHDA and CDR2 is SQIVND in the germline V gene (reference sequence). The CDR3 runs 16 residues. The V and J ends lost 5 bases and 3 bases, in that order; junction bases with no gene match: 9. DNA for the CDR3: TGTGCCAGTAGTCCCCCTGGACAGGGAAACAATCAGCCCCAGCATTTT. The encoded protein is CASSPPGQGNNQPQHF.

The V and J genes are TRBV9 and TRBJ1-2; 8 bases are shared with TRBD1. Per germline, CDR1 SGDLS and CDR2 YYNGEE. The trim removed 0 bases at V and 3 bases at J, leaving 10 bases unmatched. This CDR3 spans 17 amino acids. The CDR3 bases are TGTGCCAGCAGCGTAGACCCCACAGGGGGGTTTTACTATGGCTACACCTTC. Its protein product is CASSVDPTGGFYYGYTF.

The CDR3 region has the DNA TGTGCCACCAGCAGATCCCGTCTTAACACTGAAGCTTTCTTT. Amino acids: CATSRSRLNTEAFF. The V gene is TRBV15, the J gene TRBJ1-1; no clear D gene. The V and J ends lost 2 bases and 2 bases respectively, with 9 bases between them. Germline CDR1 reads LNHNV; CDR2 reads YYDKDF (reference sequence). The CDR3 runs 14 residues.